This T cell receptor (beta chain) was recorded in a study of radiotherapy plus CTLA-4 blockade in lung cancer (dated by TCRdb to 2016 to 2018). Describing the broader study: Among enrolled patients, roughly 18% had an objective response and approximately 30% reached disease control. Broader findings and caveats from the paper: After treatment with radiotherapy and ipilimumab, TCR clones that originated in tumors expanded in peripheral blood. The strongest predictors of response were reported to be early dynamic shifts in blood T cell clones along with a rise in serum interferon-beta following radiation.

Remarks on this clone: Its recognized antigen is unknown. The junction departs from germline at one end; a sequencing error may be responsible. In the same sample, other DNA sequences code for this CDR3.

Receptor libraries were prepared by the immunoSEQ multiplex PCR assay. Here the immuneACCESS table is served through TCRdb, limited to in-frame sequences with V and J called. Missing clones are a known gap in these copies; in checked studies unresolved V genes cover under half, and the rest lacks a known reason. The table for this sample lists roughly 73,000 clones; about nine tenths of them were counted only once. The biggest ten clones account for 40% of the sample. Looking up the germline V gene yields CDR1 MGHDK and CDR2 SYGVNS. Including cysteine and phenylalanine, the CDR3 has 15 amino acids. The DNA shown is the 45-base CDR3, in frame from base 1. The study evaluated CTLA-4 blockade (ipilimumab) given together with focal radiation therapy in patients who had chemo-refractory metastatic non-small-cell lung cancer.

The receptor's source is a human donor with non-small cell lung cancer that progressed on radiotherapy plus ipilimumab. The rearrangement combines TRBV25-1 with TRBJ1-2; tentative D gene TRBD1, with 6 bases matching. Here the sequenced sample was peripheral blood, taken from a patient treated with radiotherapy plus ipilimumab. The sequence in DNA is TGCGCCAGCAGTGCGACAGGCATCCTGGGGTATGGCTACACCTTC. Its protein is CASSATGILGYGYTF.